The next 8 T cell receptor beta chains were all read from a single sample in a study of radiotherapy plus CTLA-4 blockade in lung cancer. Some clones are missing from TCRdb's copy, which holds only in-frame ones; the method was immunoSEQ multiplex PCR. This table has around 30,000 clones, approximately 70% appearing once. The material was peripheral blood, obtained from a patient treated with radiotherapy plus ipilimumab. Every receptor here comes from a human donor with non-small cell lung cancer who had stable disease on radiotherapy plus ipilimumab.

This clone has just one count. The rearrangement joins TRBV5-4 to TRBJ2-7; D possibly corresponds to TRBD1 (6 bases). This CDR3 has 16 residues. V lost 4 bases and J 2 bases, leaving 19 bases between the germline ends. The germline CDR1 and CDR2 sequences are SGHNT and YYREEE (reference sequence). CDR3 region: CASSRPQGSATYEQYF. The CDR3, as DNA: TGTGCCAGCAGCCGGCCTCAGGGGAGTGCCACCTACGAGCAGTACTTC.

The chain joins TRBV11-2 to TRBJ1-1; D not resolved. Trimming shortened V by 1 base and J by 7 bases, and 7 bases separated the two germline ends. CDR1 and CDR2 (germline): SGHAT, FQNNGV. The CDR3 loop spans 12 amino acids. The chain's CDR3 is CASSLARSEAFF. CDR3 DNA sequence: TGTGCCAGCAGCTTAGCACGGAGTGAAGCTTTCTTT.

This clone has a handful of counts. The rearrangement uses TRBV28 and TRBJ2-7; the D gene is possibly TRBD1 (6 bases). The V gene's germline CDR1 is MDHEN and CDR2 SYDVKM. The CDR3 runs to 16 residues. The germline V and J ends were trimmed by 2 bases and 2 bases, with 16 bases remaining between them. The CDR3 loop is CASSLALDRLAYEQYF. In DNA, the CDR3 is TGTGCCAGCAGTTTAGCCTTGGACAGATTGGCCTACGAGCAGTACTTC.

The V gene is TRBV11-3, the J gene TRBJ1-2; D remains ambiguous. Looked up from germline, CDR1 is SGHNT and CDR2 is YENEEA. The CDR3 extends over 13 amino acids. V lost 3 bases, J lost 1 base, and 6 bases lay in between. DNA of the CDR3: TGTGCCAGCAGCTTGGCCGGTAACTATGGCTACACCTTC. It yields the protein CASSLAGNYGYTF.

The chain carries TRBV5-4 and TRBJ2-3; TRBD2 aligns across 11 bases. Germline V lookup: CDR1 SGHNT, CDR2 YYREEE (reference sequence). V lost 9 bases and J lost 1; bases outside the gene matches: 7. The CDR3 is 15 amino acids. The CDR3 spells CATYRGLAGTDTQYF. CDR3 coding DNA: TGTGCCACTTACCGGGGACTAGCGGGCACAGATACGCAGTATTTT.

The rearrangement links TRBV14 to TRBJ2-1, with D perhaps TRBD2 (6 bases). The V end was cut by 1 base, the J end by 6 bases, with 25 bases between. CDR1 is SGHDN and CDR2 is FVKESK in the germline V gene. This CDR3 comprises 19 residues. For the CDR3, the DNA is TGTGCCAGCAGCCAAGGAAGTCTAACCGGGACTGAGGCACCCAATGAGCAGTTCTTC. Its protein is CASSQGSLTGTEAPNEQFF.

In DNA form, the CDR3 reads TGTGCCAGCAGCTTAGGTAGCGGACGGTCCTACAATGAGCAGTTCTTC. Translation gives CASSLGSGRSYNEQFF. The V gene is TRBV7-9, the J gene TRBJ2-1; possible D gene TRBD2, 6 bases. Germline values: CDR1 SEHNR, CDR2 FQNEAQ (reference sequence). The CDR3 loop spans 16 amino acids. Trimming removed 1 base at V and 1 base at J, with 11 bases between.

The chain joins TRBV9 to TRBJ2-3; possible D gene TRBD2, 7 bases. The CDR3 loop spans 16 amino acids. V was pared by 1 base and J by 4 bases, with 16 bases between. Germline V gives CDR1 SGDLS, CDR2 YYNGEE. The CDR3 spells CASSVTGGDWSDTQYF. In DNA form, the CDR3 reads TGTGCCAGCAGCGTAACGGGGGGCGACTGGTCAGATACGCAGTATTTT.